This TCR beta chain was sequenced during a study of shared clonotypes between healthy human individuals. Method: immunoSEQ multiplex PCR; TCRdb's copy keeps in-frame clones and lacks some. The table has approximately 640,000 clones, 55% to 75% seen once. Germline V lookup: CDR1 MDHEN, CDR2 SYDVKM. The V gene lost 6 bases and the J gene lost 5 bases, with 13 bases spanning the gap. CDR3 size: 14 residues. The clonotype comes from a woman between 25 and 40 years old in good health. What was sequenced was memory CD4+ T cells sorted from blood. Stated subset: CD45RA-negative fraction. The chain is built from TRBV28 and TRBJ2-2; possibly TRBD1 for D (6 bases). This CDR3 reads CASRAAGDTGELFF. DNA of the CDR3: TGTGCCAGCAGAGCGGCAGGGGATACCGGGGAGCTGTTTTTT.